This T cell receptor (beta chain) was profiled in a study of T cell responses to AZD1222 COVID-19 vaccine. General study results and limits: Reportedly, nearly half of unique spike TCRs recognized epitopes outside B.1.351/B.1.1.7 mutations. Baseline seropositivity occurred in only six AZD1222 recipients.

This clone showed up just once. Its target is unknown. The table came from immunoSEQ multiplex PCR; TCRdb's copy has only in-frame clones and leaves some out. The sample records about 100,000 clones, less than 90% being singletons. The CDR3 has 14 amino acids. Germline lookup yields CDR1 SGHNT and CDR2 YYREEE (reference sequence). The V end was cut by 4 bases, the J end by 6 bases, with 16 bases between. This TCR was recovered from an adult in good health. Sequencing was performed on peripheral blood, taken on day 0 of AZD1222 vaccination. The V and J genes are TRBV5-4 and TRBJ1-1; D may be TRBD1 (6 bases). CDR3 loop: CASSPRDRTSEAFF. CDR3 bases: TGTGCCAGCAGCCCCCGAGACAGGACTTCTGAAGCTTTCTTT.